These 22 T cell receptor beta chains share one sample of origin, sequenced in a study of T cells in Graves' hyperthyroidism and ophthalmopathy. Researchers took RNA transcripts and amplified the TCR beta CDR3 regions from them. With the HTBI primer set, the TCR CDR3 went through a first round of RT-PCR. TCRdb reanalysed the multiplex PCR reads using MiXCR and keeps one entry per CDR3 protein. Here the sample spans 350,000 to 400,000 distinct CDR3 sequences, less than 20% being singletons. Sequencing was done on a sample of blood. The source of these receptors is a man younger than 35 with Graves' ophthalmopathy.

This clonotype was seen repeatedly, ten times or more. The chain employs TRBV12-3 or TRBV12-4 and TRBJ2-7, with TRBD1 matching over 9 bases. This CDR3 comprises 15 residues. V lost 5 bases, J lost 3 bases, and 8 bases stayed unmatched. In DNA form, the CDR3 reads TGTGCCAGCAGTACTTCCGGGACAGGGATCTACGAGCAGTACTTC. Protein product: CASSTSGTGIYEQYF.

In its sample, this clonotype was seen a few times. The gene calls are TRBV18 and TRBJ1-2, with 9 positions matching TRBD1. Germline CDR1 is KGHSH and CDR2 is LQKENI. The CDR3 has 16 residues. The J segment lost 3 bases and the V segment lost 4 bases, leaving 9 bases of the junction unmatched. The DNA for the CDR3 is TGTGCCAGCTCACGGGCGGACAGGGGACTCGACTATGGCTACACCTTC. This sequence encodes CASSRADRGLDYGYTF.

This clonotype was detected many times. CDR3 bases: TGTGCCAGCAGGGGCAGGACCTACGAGCAGTACTTC. Translated: CASRGRTYEQYF. The chain uses TRBV28 and TRBJ2-7; no clear D. V lost 6 bases and J lost 2, with 8 bases in between. The CDR3 extends over 12 amino acids. Germline CDR1 reads MDHEN; CDR2 reads SYDVKM.

There are many counts of this clonotype. This sequence joins TRBV12-3 or TRBV12-4 and TRBJ2-7; weak D call: TRBD1 (5 bases). Trimming left V 4 bases short and J 3 bases short, with 13 bases between. The CDR3 is made up of 14 amino acids. Here the CDR3 DNA reads TGTGCCAGCAGTTCGGACAACCGTTACTACGAGCAGTACTTC. Translation gives CASSSDNRYYEQYF.

This clonotype has a handful of counts. The rearrangement uses TRBV14 and TRBJ1-1; no firm D call. The CDR3 totals 13 residues. The ends were cut back, 1 base at V and 4 bases at J, with 7 bases in the middle. Germline lookup yields CDR1 SGHDN and CDR2 FVKESK. DNA of the CDR3: TGTGCCAGCAGCCAAGCGTGGGGCACTGAAGCTTTCTTT. This gives the protein CASSQAWGTEAFF.

The chain couples TRBV27 to TRBJ2-7, with D tentatively TRBD2 (7 bases). Germline V gene data show CDR1 as MNHEY and CDR2 as SMNVEV (reference sequence). The CDR3 has 13 amino acids. Trimming took off 8 bases at V and 3 bases at J, with 14 bases between the two ends. This CDR3 reads CASARGGGYEQYF. In DNA form, the CDR3 reads TGTGCCAGCGCCCGAGGGGGGGGCTACGAGCAGTACTTC.

This clonotype was observed at least ten times. V gene TRBV20-1 combines with J gene TRBJ1-1; 7 positions match TRBD1. Germline lookup yields CDR1 DFQATT and CDR2 SNEGSKA (reference sequence). V trimming: 6 bases; J trimming: 1 base; junction bases outside the gene matches: 8. The CDR3 runs 14 residues. Written as DNA, the CDR3 is TGCAGTGCCAGCAGGGGGGGTCCGAACACTGAAGCTTTCTTT. Its protein product is CSASRGGPNTEAFF.

In its sample, this clonotype was seen many times. The chain combines TRBV2 with TRBJ2-4; the D is unclear. CDR3 length: 17 residues. V was trimmed by 6 bases and J by 0 bases, leaving 18 bases between them. The germline gives CDR1 SNHLY, CDR2 FYNNEI. Here the CDR3 DNA reads TGTGCCAGCAGAGACCCTAGGGAAACCCTAGCCAAAAACATTCAGTACTTC. Its translation is CASRDPRETLAKNIQYF.

This rearrangement joins TRBV13 to TRBJ1-5, with D possibly TRBD1 on 6 matching bases. CDR1 and CDR2 from the germline V gene are PRHDT and FYEKMQ (reference sequence). Trimming stripped 5 bases from V and 7 bases from J, with 15 bases between. This CDR3 region has 14 residues. The CDR3 sequence: CASSPRGGEQPQHF. As DNA, the CDR3 is TGTGCCAGCAGCCCCAGGGGAGGCGAGCAGCCCCAGCATTTT.

This clonotype came up many times. The gene calls are TRBV20-1 and TRBJ2-7; the D call may be TRBD1 or TRBD2 (5 bases each). CDR1 is DFQATT, CDR2 SNEGSKA, per germline (reference sequence). The CDR3 is made up of 13 amino acids. Trimming took off 3 bases at V and 0 bases at J, with 9 bases between the two ends. CDR3 nucleotides: TGCAGTGCTAGCGGGGCAAGCTCCTACGAGCAGTACTTC. It encodes CSASGASSYEQYF.

The chain combines TRBV28 with TRBJ2-1, with a tentative D call TRBD1 (6 bases). V shed 5 bases and J shed 4 bases, with 15 bases lying between them. Germline V gene sequence: CDR1 MDHEN, CDR2 SYDVKM. CDR3 length equals 15 residues. The CDR3 loop reads CASSRPGQGYNEQFF. Here the CDR3 DNA reads TGTGCCAGCAGTCGCCCCGGGCAGGGGTACAATGAGCAGTTCTTC.

This clonotype was seen many times. This chain links TRBV7-3 with TRBJ2-7, with a weak D call TRBD2 (6 bases). Trimming took 2 bases from V and 1 from J, leaving 9 bases between them. In germline, CDR1 is SGHTA, CDR2 FQGTGA. CDR3 length equals 14 residues. The CDR3 is CASSLRRDSYEQYF. In DNA, the CDR3 is TGTGCCAGCAGCTTACGGCGGGATTCCTACGAGCAGTACTTC. The entire variable domain, with the rest obtained from reference TRBV7-3 and TRBJ2-7, is as follows: GAGVSQTPSNKVTEKGKYVELRCDPISGHTALYWYRQSLGQGPEFLIYFQGTGAADDSGLPNDRFFAVRPEGSVSTLKIQRTERGDSAVYLCASSLRRDSYEQYFGPGTRLTVT.

In this sample, this clonotype turned up many times. The chain is built from TRBV27 and TRBJ1-2; weak D call: TRBD1 (5 bases). CDR1 MNHEY and CDR2 SMNVEV come from the germline V gene (reference sequence). Trimming cost V 3 bases and J 0 bases, with 11 bases left between them. The CDR3 extends over 15 amino acids. The CDR3 loop is CASSFIDRANYGYTF. CDR3 DNA sequence: TGTGCCAGCAGTTTCATAGACAGAGCTAACTATGGCTACACCTTC.

A note on this clonotype: A much larger clone differs by one base, so this may be a read error. The V and J genes are TRBV2 and TRBJ2-7, with no clear D. Trimming stripped 3 bases from V and 2 bases from J, with 2 bases between. Germline V gene lookup returns CDR1 SNHLY and CDR2 FYNNEI. The length of the CDR3 is 11 residues. CDR3 bases: TGTGCCAGCAGTGATCCCTACGAGCAGTACTTC. The encoded protein is CASSDPYEQYF.

This clonotype has more than one count but fewer than ten. V and J are TRBV18 and TRBJ2-2; the D gene is possibly TRBD2 (5 bases). The CDR3 spans 15 residues. V gave up 4 bases and J gave up 1 base, with 10 bases separating them. Germline assignment: CDR1 KGHSH and CDR2 LQKENI. The CDR3 bases are TGTGCCAGCTCACTTAGCGTCATGAACACCGGGGAGCTGTTTTTT. This gives the protein CASSLSVMNTGELFF.

The chain combines TRBV25-1 with TRBJ1-2; 10 bases are shared with TRBD1. Trimming cost V 3 bases and J 5 bases; bases outside gene matches: 6. This CDR3 is 15 amino acids long. Per germline, CDR1 MGHDK and CDR2 SYGVNS. The CDR3 loop reads CASSDVGQGRYGYTF. CDR3 DNA sequence: TGTGCCAGCAGTGACGTGGGACAGGGGAGGTATGGCTACACCTTC.

This clonotype appeared many times. The chain recombines TRBV20-1 with TRBJ1-1; no definite D call. CDR3 length: 14 residues. Looked up from germline, CDR1 is DFQATT and CDR2 is SNEGSKA (reference sequence). V was trimmed by 1 base and J by 4 bases, leaving 13 bases between them. The CDR3 sequence: CSARAHGTGTEAFF. In DNA form, the CDR3 reads TGCAGTGCTAGAGCGCATGGTACGGGCACTGAAGCTTTCTTT.

The sample holds many counts of this clonotype. The rearrangement joins TRBV6-6 to TRBJ1-2, with TRBD1 matching 7 bases. Unmatched junction bases numbered 3, after V lost 0 bases and J lost 5 bases. Germline loops: CDR1 MNHNY, CDR2 SVGAGI (reference sequence). This CDR3 has 14 residues. The CDR3 here is CASSYSQQGYGYTF. Here the CDR3 DNA reads TGTGCCAGCAGTTACTCGCAACAGGGGTATGGCTACACCTTC.

In its sample, this clonotype was seen many times. One end of the junction is discordant with germline, which a read error may explain. The chain employs TRBV27 and TRBJ1-5, with 9 bases identical to TRBD1. The germline gives CDR1 MNHEY, CDR2 SMNVEV (reference sequence). The CDR3 runs 15 residues. CDR3 protein: CASSLSQGADQPQHF. DNA for the CDR3: TGTGCCAGCAGCTTATCACAGGGGGCGGATCAGCCCCAGCATTTT.

There are a few counts of this clonotype. The rearrangement uses TRBV16 and TRBJ2-1; possible D gene TRBD1, 6 bases. The germline V gene encodes CDR1 KGHSY and CDR2 FQNENV. The CDR3 extends over 13 amino acids. The germline V and J ends were trimmed by 0 bases and 9 bases, with 9 bases remaining between them. The chain's CDR3 is CASSQSGGGEQFF. CDR3 sequence (DNA): TGTGCCAGCAGCCAATCTGGGGGCGGTGAGCAGTTCTTC.

This clonotype was seen many times. The chain is built from TRBV7-3 and TRBJ2-3; 9 bases fit TRBD2. The V segment lost 3 bases and the J segment 1 base; nucleotides outside the gene matches: 8. Looked up from germline, CDR1 is SGHTA and CDR2 is FQGTGA. CDR3 length: 17 amino acids. The CDR3 loop reads CASSFVGGGAGTDTQYF. DNA of the CDR3: TGTGCCAGCAGCTTCGTTGGCGGGGGGGCCGGCACAGATACGCAGTATTTT.

This clonotype was picked up many times. The chain links TRBV7-2 to TRBJ2-7; D unclear. Germline loops: CDR1 SGHTA, CDR2 FQGNSA. V lost 5 bases and J 3 bases, leaving 11 bases between the germline ends. The CDR3 is made up of 13 amino acids. This chain's CDR3 is CASSPASLYEQYF. As DNA, the CDR3 is TGTGCCAGCAGCCCTGCGTCCCTCTACGAGCAGTACTTC.